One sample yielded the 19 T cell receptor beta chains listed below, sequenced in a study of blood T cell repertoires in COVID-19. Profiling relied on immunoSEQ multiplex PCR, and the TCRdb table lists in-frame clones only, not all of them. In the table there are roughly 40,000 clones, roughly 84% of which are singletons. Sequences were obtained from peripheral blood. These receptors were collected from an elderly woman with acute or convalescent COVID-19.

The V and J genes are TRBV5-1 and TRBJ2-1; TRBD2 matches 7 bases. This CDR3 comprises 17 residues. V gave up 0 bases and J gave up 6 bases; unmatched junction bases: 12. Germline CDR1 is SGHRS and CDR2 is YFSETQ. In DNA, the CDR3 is TGCGCCAGCAGCTTGGCGCCGACAGCGGGACTCATCAATGAGCAGTTCTTC. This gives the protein CASSLAPTAGLINEQFF.

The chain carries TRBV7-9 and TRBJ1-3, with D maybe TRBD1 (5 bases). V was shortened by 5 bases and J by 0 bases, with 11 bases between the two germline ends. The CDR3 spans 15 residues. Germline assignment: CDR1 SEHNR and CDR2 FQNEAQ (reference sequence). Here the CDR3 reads CASSPLGLSGNTIYF. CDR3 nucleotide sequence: TGTGCCAGCAGCCCTCTGGGGCTCTCTGGAAACACCATATATTTT.

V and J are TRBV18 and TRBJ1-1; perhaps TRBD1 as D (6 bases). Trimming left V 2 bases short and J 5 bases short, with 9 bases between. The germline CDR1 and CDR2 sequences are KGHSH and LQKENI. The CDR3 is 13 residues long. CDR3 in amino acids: CASSPGGRTEAFF. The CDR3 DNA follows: TGTGCCAGCTCACCAGGGGGCCGAACTGAAGCTTTCTTT. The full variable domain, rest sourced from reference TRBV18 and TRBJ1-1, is NAGVMQNPRHLVRRRGQEARLRCSPMKGHSHVYWYRQLPEEGLKFMVYLQKENIIDESGMPKERFSAEFPKEGPSILRIQQVVRGDSAAYFCASSPGGRTEAFFGQGTRLTVV.

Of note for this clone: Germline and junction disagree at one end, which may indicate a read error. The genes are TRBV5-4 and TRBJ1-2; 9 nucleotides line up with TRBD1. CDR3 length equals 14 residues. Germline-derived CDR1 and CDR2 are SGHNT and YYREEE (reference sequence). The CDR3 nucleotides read TGTGCCAGCAGCTTGGCCGGTACAGGGGGCTGGCAGGCCTTC. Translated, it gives CASSLAGTGGWQAF.

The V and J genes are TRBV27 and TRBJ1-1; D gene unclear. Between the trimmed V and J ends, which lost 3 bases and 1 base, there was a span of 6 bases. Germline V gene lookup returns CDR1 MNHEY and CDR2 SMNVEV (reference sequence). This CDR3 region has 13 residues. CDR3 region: CASSLNRNTEAFF. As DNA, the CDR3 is TGTGCCAGCAGTTTGAACAGGAACACTGAAGCTTTCTTT.

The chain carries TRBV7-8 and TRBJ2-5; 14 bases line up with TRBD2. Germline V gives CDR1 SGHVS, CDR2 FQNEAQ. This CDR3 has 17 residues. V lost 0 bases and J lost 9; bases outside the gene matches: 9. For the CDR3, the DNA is TGTGCCAGCAGCTTAGCAGGGACTAGCGGGGGAAGAGGGGCCCAGTACTTC. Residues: CASSLAGTSGGRGAQYF.

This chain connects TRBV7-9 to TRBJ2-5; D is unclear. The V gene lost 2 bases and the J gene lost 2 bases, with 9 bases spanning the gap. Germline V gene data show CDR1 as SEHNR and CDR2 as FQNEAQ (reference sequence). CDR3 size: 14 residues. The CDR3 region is CASSLLLLQETQYF. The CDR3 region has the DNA TGTGCCAGCAGCTTATTGCTGCTACAAGAGACCCAGTACTTC.

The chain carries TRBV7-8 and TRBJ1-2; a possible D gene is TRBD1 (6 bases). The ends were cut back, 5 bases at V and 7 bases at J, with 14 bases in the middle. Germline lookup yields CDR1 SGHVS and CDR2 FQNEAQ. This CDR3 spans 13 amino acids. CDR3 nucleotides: TGTGCCAGCAGCCCCCACAGGGATGGTGGCTACACCTTC. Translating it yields CASSPHRDGGYTF.

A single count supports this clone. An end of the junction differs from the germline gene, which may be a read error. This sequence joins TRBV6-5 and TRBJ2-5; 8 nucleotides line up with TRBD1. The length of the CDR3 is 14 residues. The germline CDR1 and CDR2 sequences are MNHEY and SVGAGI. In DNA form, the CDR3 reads TGTGCCAGCAGCTTGCAGGGGGCGCAAGGGACCCAGTACTTC. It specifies CASSLQGAQGTQYF.

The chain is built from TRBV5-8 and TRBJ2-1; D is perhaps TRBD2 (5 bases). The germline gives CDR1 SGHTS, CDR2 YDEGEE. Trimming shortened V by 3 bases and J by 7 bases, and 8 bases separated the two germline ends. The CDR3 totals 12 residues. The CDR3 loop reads CASSSRGNEQFF. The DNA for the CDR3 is TGTGCCAGCAGCTCCAGAGGGAATGAGCAGTTCTTC.

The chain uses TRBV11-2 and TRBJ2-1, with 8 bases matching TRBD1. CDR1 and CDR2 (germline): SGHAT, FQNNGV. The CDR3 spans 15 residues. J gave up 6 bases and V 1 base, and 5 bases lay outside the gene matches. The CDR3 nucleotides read TGTGCCAGCAGCTTAGTCCGGGACAGGACCAATGAGCAGTTCTTC. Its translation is CASSLVRDRTNEQFF.

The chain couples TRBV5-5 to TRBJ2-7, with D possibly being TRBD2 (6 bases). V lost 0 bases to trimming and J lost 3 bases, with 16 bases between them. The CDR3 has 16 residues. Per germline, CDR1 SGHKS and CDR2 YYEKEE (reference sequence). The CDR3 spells CASSLGTGRRDYEQYF. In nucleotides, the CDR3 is TGTGCCAGCAGCTTGGGCACGGGGCGGCGGGACTACGAGCAGTACTTC.

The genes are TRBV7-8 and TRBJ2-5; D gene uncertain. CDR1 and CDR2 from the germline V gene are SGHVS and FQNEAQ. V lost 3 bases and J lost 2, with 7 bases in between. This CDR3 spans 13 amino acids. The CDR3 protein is CASSFQVQETQYF. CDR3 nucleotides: TGTGCCAGCAGCTTTCAGGTTCAAGAGACCCAGTACTTC.

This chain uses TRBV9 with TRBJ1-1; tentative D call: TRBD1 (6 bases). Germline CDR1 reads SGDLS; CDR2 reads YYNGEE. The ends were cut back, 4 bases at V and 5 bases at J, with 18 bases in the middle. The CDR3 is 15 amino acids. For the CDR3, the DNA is TGTGCCAGCAGCCTAGATTTGCTACAGGGAACTGAAGCTTTCTTT. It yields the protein CASSLDLLQGTEAFF.

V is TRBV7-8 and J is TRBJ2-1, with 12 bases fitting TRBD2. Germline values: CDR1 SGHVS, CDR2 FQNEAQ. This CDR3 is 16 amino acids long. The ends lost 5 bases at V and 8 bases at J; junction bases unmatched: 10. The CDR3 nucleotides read TGTGCCAGCAGCCAAACCCGACTAGCGGGAGTCGATGAGCAGTTCTTC. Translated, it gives CASSQTRLAGVDEQFF. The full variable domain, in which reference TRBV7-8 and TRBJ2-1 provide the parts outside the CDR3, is GAGVSQSPRYKVAKRGQDVALRCDPISGHVSLFWYQQALGQGPEFLTYFQNEAQLDKSGLPSDRFFAERPEGSVSTLKIQRTQQEDSAVYLCASSQTRLAGVDEQFFGPGTRLTVL.

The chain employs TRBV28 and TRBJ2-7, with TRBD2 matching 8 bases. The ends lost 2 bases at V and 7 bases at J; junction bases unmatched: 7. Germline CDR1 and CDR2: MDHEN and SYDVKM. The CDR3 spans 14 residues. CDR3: CASSLAGGAGEQYF. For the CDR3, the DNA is TGTGCCAGCAGTTTAGCGGGGGGCGCGGGGGAGCAGTACTTC.

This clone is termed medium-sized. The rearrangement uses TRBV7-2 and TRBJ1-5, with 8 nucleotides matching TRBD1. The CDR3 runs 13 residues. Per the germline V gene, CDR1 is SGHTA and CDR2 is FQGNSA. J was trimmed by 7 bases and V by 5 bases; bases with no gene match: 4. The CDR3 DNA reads TGTGCCAGCAGCATCTACAGGGGGCAGCCCCAGCATTTT. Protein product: CASSIYRGQPQHF.

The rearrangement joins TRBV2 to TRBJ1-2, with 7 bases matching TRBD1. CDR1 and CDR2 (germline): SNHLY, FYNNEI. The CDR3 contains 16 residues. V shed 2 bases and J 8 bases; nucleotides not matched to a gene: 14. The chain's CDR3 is CASSEPTGDRNRGYTF. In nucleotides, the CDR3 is TGTGCCAGCAGTGAACCAACAGGGGACCGAAACCGGGGCTACACCTTC.

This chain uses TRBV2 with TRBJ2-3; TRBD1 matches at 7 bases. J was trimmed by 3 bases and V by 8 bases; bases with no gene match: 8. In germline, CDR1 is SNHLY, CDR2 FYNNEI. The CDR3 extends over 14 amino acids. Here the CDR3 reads CASSPDRTTDTQYF. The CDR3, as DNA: TGTGCCAGCTCTCCGGACAGGACAACAGATACGCAGTATTTT.